The rows below give T cell receptor beta chains drawn from one sample of a study of monozygotic twins with inflammatory bowel disease. TCRdb re-called the 5' RACE reads and gives one entry per CDR3 protein, without DNA. The repertoire shows hundreds of thousands of distinct CDR3 sequences; the top ten hold 5.5% to 6.5%. Sequences were obtained from blood. The receptors were sampled from a human donor with ulcerative colitis or Crohn's disease, or a healthy co-twin of an affected twin (not recorded which). Each CDR3 is given with its conserved first and last residue.

J gene,V gene,CDR3 protein
TRBJ2-7,TRBV4-2,CASSPTTGWFASGSYEQYF
TRBJ2-7,TRBV7-3,CASSLGPGRVYEQYF
TRBJ2-7,TRBV12-3/TRBV12-4,CASSPKGATRRYF
TRBJ2-3,TRBV7-8,CASSLTTSGHTDTQYF
TRBJ2-7,TRBV20-1,CSASVVSGSGGEQYF
TRBJ2-1,TRBV6-1,CASSEMMGDNEQFF
TRBJ1-2,TRBV29-1,CSVGTDYGYTF
TRBJ2-1,TRBV9,CASSTQGGSLGYEQFF
TRBJ2-3,TRBV7-6,CASSLGRGPDTQYF
TRBJ2-2,TRBV12-3/TRBV12-4,CASKSPGQGRFGELFF
TRBJ1-2,TRBV30,CAWRGQGGGYTF
TRBJ1-5,TRBV27,CASSFSGNQTQHF
TRBJ2-7,TRBV10-3,CAISGSSYEQYF
TRBJ2-1,TRBV6-1,CASRTRASSYNEQFF
TRBJ2-7,TRBV5-6,CASSLGWDPYEQYF
TRBJ2-1,TRBV20-1,CSARDLLAAYNEQFF
TRBJ2-7,TRBV30,CAWSLVLRDSNFHEQYF
TRBJ1-6,TRBV5-1,CASSNSGTAYNSPLHF
TRBJ1-2,TRBV12-3/TRBV12-4,CASSLAGGPNYGYTF
TRBJ2-7,TRBV3-1,CASSQMGGINEQYF
TRBJ2-3,TRBV12-3/TRBV12-4,CASSLDRGLSTDTQYF
TRBJ1-2,TRBV6-2/TRBV6-3,CASSTDRNYGYTF
TRBJ2-3,TRBV11-2,CASSPRAADTQYF
TRBJ1-5,TRBV10-3,CAISPTGSNQPQHF
TRBJ2-7,TRBV7-8,CASSLFRGQAYEQYF
TRBJ1-1,TRBV10-3,CAISGTGGRGEAFF
TRBJ2-3,TRBV27,CASSLRVFRERTDTQYF
TRBJ2-2,TRBV14,CASSQGSGELFF
TRBJ1-1,TRBV24-1,CATSQAGKAFF
TRBJ2-3,TRBV6-4,CASSDAEGLGTDTQYF
TRBJ2-3,TRBV19,CASSPLRTELVTDTQYF
TRBJ2-3,TRBV7-6,CASRRWTGKFTDTQYF